The entry below describes one T cell receptor (beta chain). This CDR3 has 12 residues. Germline CDR1 is SQVTM and CDR2 is ANQGSEA. V was cut by 7 bases and J by 6 bases, with 13 bases left in between. These data belong to a study of blood T cell repertoires in COVID-19. About the study: The study drew acute and convalescent COVID-19 samples from the United States, Italy and Spain. T cells, B-cell-depleted T cells, or PBMCs supplied cDNA or gDNA.

Authors' data handling: Amplification with reference gene primers provided the estimates of nucleated cell counts. The repertoire was sequenced with immunoSEQ multiplex PCR; TCRdb's copy has only in-frame clones and lacks some. That table supplies the V and J calls and clone size; D and trimming were determined from the DNA. This table holds some 120,000 clones, 80% found once. This chain connects TRBV29-1 to TRBJ1-5; D may be TRBD1 (5 bases). The sequenced material came from peripheral blood. This clonotype was obtained from a man in his 70s with acute or convalescent COVID-19. The CDR3 DNA sequence: TGCAGCGCCGGTTGGGGGGGTCAGCCCCAGCATTTT. Translated, it gives CSAGWGGQPQHF.